The present TCR beta chain was sequenced within a study of vaccination and CD4 T cells after COVID-19. For the study at large: Convalescent cases consisted of six males and four females, of whom two were Hispanic.

On this clonotype itself: Its target is not known.

V was shortened by 5 bases and J by 2 bases, with 4 bases between the two germline ends. This CDR3 has 11 residues. From germline, CDR1 is MNHEY and CDR2 SVGEGT. Treatment indicated: approximately 10-day PBMC culture with coronavirus spike peptide pools or control peptides (ViraFEST assay). The Oncomine TCR Beta short-read assay sequenced DNA from cultured CD4+ T cells. Using its own MiXCR run on the PCR reads, TCRdb lists one record per CDR3 protein. The data hold 15,000 to 20,000 distinct CDR3 sequences, with 45% to 50% observed a single time. The sequence derives from a human donor who had recovered from COVID-19. The material sequenced was CD4+ T cells from blood, cultured in vitro. The genes are TRBV6-2 or TRBV6-3 and TRBJ2-7; D unresolved. The CDR3 sequence is CASSDTYEQYF. CDR3 bases: TGTGCCAGCAGTGACACCTACGAGCAGTACTTC.